The clone carrying this T cell receptor (beta chain) came up a few times. CDR3 length: 20 residues. This record comes from a study of blood T cell repertoires in COVID-19. Authors' analysis steps: Reference gene primer amplification gave nucleated cell count estimates. The table came from immunoSEQ multiplex PCR; TCRdb's copy has only in-frame clones and leaves some out. V and J calls and clone size are those listed in that table; D and trimming were worked out from the DNA. Here the sample spans 200,000 to 250,000 clones, around 83% being singletons. This sequence was found in a woman aged 70 to 79 with COVID-19, enrolled during active disease. Sequencing was carried out using peripheral blood. The rearrangement uses TRBV7-5 and TRBJ2-1; no DNA check was done on the table's D call, TRBD2. TRBV7-5 corresponds to a pseudogene. The CDR3 bases are TGTGCCAGAAGACACTCGACAGGGGCCCTAGCGGGAGTATGGGACAATGAGCAGTTCTTC. Translation: CARRHSTGALAGVWDNEQFF.